The present T cell receptor beta chain was sequenced within a study of OX40 agonist ivuxolimab in advanced cancers. Overall study findings and caveats: Some of the nonresponding patients also showed low levels of normalized T-cell clonal expansion. Averaged across samples, CD8+ T cells carried more expanded clones than CD4+ did.

Here immunoSEQ multiplex PCR was the method, and the copy in TCRdb shows in-frame clones only, minus some. The sample records around 30,000 clones, 92% being singletons. Germline V gene sequence: CDR1 SGDLS, CDR2 YYNGEE. This CDR3 is 16 amino acids long. V shed 4 bases and J 1 base; nucleotides not matched to a gene: 4. Turning to this clone: The target antigen is unknown.

This clonotype was obtained from an adult with an advanced solid tumor such as melanoma, head and neck, liver or kidney cancer. The sequencing used CD4+ or CD8+ T cells sorted from blood, collected in a trial of the OX40 agonist ivuxolimab. The J gene is TRBJ1-5, the V gene TRBV9, with 11 bases matching TRBD1. As DNA, the CDR3 is TGTGCCAGCAGCCCAGGACAGGGGGCAAGCAATCAGCCCCAGCATTTT. Protein: CASSPGQGASNQPQHF.